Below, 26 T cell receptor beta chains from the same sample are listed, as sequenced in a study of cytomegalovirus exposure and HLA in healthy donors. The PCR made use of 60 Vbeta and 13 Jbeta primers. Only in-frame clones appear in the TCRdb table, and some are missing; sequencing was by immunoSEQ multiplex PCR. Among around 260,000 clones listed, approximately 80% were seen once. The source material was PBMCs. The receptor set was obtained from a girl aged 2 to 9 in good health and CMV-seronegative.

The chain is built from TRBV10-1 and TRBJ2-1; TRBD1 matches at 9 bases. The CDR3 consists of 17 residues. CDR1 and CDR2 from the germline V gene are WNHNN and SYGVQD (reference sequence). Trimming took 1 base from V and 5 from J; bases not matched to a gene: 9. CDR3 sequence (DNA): TGCGCCAGCAGTGAGTTGGGGACAGGGAGGAACAACAATGAGCAGTTCTTC. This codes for CASSELGTGRNNNEQFF.

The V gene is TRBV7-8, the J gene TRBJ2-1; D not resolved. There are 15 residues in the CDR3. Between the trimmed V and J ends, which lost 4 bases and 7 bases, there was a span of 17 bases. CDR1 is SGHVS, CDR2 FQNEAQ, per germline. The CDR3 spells CASSSFRVPGNEQFF. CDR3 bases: TGTGCCAGCAGCTCATTCCGGGTCCCTGGGAATGAGCAGTTCTTC.

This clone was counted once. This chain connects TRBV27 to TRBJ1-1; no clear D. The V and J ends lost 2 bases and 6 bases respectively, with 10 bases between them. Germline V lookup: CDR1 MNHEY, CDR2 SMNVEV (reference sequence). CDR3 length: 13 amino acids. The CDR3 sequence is CASSLTRGAEAFF. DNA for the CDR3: TGTGCCAGCAGTTTAACCCGAGGCGCTGAAGCTTTCTTT.

The chain's CDR3 is CASSGTSGRARDEQYF. DNA for the CDR3: TGTGCCAGCAGCGGGACTAGCGGGAGGGCTCGCGACGAGCAGTACTTC. The chain recombines TRBV5-4 with TRBJ2-7, with 16 bases that match TRBD2. CDR1 is SGHNT and CDR2 is YYREEE in the germline V gene (reference sequence). The CDR3 is made up of 16 amino acids. The trim removed 4 bases at V and 5 bases at J, leaving 6 bases unmatched.

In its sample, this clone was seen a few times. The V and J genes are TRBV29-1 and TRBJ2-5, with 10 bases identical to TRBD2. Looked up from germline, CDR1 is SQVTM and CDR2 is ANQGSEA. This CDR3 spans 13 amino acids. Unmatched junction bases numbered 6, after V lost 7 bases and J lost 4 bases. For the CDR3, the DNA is TGCAGCGCGGGAGCGGGAGGGCGAGAGACCCAGTACTTC. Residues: CSAGAGGRETQYF.

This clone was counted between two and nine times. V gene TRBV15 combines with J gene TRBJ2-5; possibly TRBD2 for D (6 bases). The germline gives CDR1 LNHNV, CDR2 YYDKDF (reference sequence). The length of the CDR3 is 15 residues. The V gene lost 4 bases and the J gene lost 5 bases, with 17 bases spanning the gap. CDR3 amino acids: CATSNLFGGRETQYF. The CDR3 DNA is TGTGCCACCAGCAACCTATTCGGGGGTCGGGAGACCCAGTACTTC.

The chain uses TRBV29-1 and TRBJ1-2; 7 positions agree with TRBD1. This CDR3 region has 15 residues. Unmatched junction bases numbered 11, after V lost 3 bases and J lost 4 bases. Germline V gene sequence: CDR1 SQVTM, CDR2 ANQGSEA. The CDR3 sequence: CSVERTGQAGYGYTF. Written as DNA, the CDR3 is TGCAGCGTTGAGAGGACCGGACAGGCTGGCTATGGCTACACCTTC. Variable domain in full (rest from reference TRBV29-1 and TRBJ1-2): SAVISQKPSRDICQRGTSLTIQCQVDSQVTMMFWYRQQPGQSLTLIATANQGSEATYESGFVIDKFPISRPNLTFSTLTVSNMSPEDSSIYLCSVERTGQAGYGYTFGSGTRLTVV.

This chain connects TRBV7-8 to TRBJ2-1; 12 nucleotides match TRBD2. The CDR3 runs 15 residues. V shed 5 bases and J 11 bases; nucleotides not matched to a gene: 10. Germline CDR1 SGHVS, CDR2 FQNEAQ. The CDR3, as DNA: TGTGCCAGCAGCCCCCGGGGACTAGCGGGCAGGAAGCAGTTCTTC. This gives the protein CASSPRGLAGRKQFF.

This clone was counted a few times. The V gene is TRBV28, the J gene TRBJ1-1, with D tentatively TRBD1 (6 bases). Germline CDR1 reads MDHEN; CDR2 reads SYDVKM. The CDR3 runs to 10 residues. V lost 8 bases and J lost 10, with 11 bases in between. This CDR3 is CASSGVVAFF. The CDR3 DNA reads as TGTGCCAGCTCAGGGGTGGTAGCTTTCTTT.

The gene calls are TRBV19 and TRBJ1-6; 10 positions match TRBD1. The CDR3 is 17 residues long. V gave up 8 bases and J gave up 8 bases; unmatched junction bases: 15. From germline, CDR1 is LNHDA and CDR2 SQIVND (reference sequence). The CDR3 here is CASRSEAPGTGDSPLHF. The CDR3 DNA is TGTGCCAGTCGTTCCGAGGCTCCGGGGACAGGGGATTCACCCCTCCACTTT.

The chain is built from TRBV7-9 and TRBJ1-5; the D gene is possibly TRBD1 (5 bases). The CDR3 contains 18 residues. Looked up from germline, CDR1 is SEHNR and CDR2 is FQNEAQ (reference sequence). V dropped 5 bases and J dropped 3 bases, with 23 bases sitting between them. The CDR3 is CASSLHTNPYRNNQPQHF. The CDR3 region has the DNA TGTGCCAGCAGCCTACACACTAACCCGTACAGGAACAATCAGCCCCAGCATTTT.

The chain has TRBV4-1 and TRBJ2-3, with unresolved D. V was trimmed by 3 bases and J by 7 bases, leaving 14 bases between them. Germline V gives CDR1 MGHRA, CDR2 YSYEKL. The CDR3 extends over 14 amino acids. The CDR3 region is CASSHDPSRYTQYF. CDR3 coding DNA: TGCGCCAGCAGCCACGACCCCTCTAGGTATACGCAGTATTTT.

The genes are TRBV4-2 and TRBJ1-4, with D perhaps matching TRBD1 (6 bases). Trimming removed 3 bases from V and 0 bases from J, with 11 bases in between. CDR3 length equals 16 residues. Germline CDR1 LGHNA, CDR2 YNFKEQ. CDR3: CASSQVSGATNEKLFF. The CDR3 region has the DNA TGTGCCAGCAGCCAGGTGTCAGGGGCAACTAATGAAAAACTGTTTTTT.

In nucleotides, the CDR3 is TGTGCCAGCAGTTATCCGGGACACAACTATGGCTACACCTTC. Translated, it gives CASSYPGHNYGYTF. The rearrangement joins TRBV28 to TRBJ1-2, with D maybe TRBD1 (6 bases). V lost 4 bases to trimming and J lost 2 bases, with 11 bases between them. Germline-derived CDR1 and CDR2 are MDHEN and SYDVKM. The CDR3 totals 14 residues.

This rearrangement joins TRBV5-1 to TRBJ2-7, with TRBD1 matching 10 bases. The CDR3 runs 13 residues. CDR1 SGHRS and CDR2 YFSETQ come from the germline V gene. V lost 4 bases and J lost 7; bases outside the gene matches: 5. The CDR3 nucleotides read TGCGCCAGCAGCACTCCGGGACAGGGGGAGCAGTACTTC. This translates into CASSTPGQGEQYF.

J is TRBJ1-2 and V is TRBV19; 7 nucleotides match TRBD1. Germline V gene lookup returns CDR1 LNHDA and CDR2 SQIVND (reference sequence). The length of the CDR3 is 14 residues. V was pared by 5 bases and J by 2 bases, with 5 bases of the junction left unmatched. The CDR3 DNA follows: TGTGCCAGTAGTTTAAACAGGGGAAACTATGGCTACACCTTC. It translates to CASSLNRGNYGYTF.

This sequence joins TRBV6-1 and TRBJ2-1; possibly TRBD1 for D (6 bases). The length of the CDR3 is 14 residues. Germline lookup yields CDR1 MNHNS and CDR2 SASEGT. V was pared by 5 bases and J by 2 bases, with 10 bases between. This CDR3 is CASSQGNAYNEQFF. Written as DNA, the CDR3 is TGTGCCAGCAGTCAGGGGAATGCCTACAATGAGCAGTTCTTC.

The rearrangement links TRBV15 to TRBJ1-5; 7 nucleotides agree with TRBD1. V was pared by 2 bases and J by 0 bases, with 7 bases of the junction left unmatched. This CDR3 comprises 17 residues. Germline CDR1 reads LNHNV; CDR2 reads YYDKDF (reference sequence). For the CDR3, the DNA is TGTGCCACCAGCAGAACGACAGGGTTTGATAGCAATCAGCCCCAGCATTTT. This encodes CATSRTTGFDSNQPQHF.

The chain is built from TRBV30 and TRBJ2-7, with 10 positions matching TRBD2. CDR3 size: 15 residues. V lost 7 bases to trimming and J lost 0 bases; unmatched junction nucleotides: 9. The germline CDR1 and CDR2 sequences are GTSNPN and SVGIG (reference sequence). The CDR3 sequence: CAYTVSGRSSYEQYF. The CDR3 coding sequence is TGTGCCTACACCGTTAGCGGGAGGAGCTCCTACGAGCAGTACTTC.

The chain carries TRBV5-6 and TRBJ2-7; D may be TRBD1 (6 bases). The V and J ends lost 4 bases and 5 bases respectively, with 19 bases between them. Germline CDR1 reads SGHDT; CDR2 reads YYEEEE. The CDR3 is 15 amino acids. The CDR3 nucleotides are TGTGCCAGCAGCAACAGCCTCGACAGGAGCCACGAGCAGTACTTC. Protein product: CASSNSLDRSHEQYF.

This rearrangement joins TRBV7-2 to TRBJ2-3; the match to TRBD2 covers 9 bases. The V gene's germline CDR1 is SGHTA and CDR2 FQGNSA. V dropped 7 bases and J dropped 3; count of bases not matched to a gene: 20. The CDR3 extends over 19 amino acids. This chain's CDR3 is CASTFPGTSPSHLTDTQYF. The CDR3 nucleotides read TGTGCCAGCACCTTCCCCGGGACTAGCCCTTCCCACCTTACAGATACGCAGTATTTT.

CDR3 in amino acids: CASSLVRNTEAFF. The CDR3 nucleotides read TGCGCCAGCAGCTTGGTTAGGAACACTGAAGCTTTCTTT. This chain joins TRBV5-1 and TRBJ1-1; D is uncertain. Deletions cut 0 bases from V and 1 base from J, with 4 bases between. The CDR3 covers 13 residues. Germline CDR1 reads SGHRS; CDR2 reads YFSETQ.

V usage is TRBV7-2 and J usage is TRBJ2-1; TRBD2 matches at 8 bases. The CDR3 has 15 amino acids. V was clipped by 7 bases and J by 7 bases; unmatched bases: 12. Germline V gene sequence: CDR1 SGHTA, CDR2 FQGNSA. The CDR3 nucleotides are TGTGCCAGCAACTTCAACCTAGCGGGTATTAATGAGCAGTTCTTC. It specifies CASNFNLAGINEQFF.

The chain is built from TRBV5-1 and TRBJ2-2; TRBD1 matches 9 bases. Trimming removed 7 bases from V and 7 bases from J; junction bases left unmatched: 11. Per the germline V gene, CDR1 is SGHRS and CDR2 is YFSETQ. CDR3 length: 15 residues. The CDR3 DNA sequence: TGCGCCAGCTGCCCGACAGGGGGATATGGCGGGGAGCTGTTTTTT. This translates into CASCPTGGYGGELFF.

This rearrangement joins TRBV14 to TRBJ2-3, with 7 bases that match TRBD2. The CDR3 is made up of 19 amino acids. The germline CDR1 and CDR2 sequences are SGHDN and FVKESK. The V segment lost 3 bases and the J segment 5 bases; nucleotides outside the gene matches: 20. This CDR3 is CASSHPIAAKRDVRDTQYF. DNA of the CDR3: TGTGCCAGCAGCCATCCTATAGCTGCCAAGCGGGATGTGAGAGATACGCAGTATTTT.

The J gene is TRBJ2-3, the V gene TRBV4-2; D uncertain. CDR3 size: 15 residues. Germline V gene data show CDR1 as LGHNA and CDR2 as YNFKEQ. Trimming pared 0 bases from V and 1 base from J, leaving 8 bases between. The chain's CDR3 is CASSQEQLGTDTQYF. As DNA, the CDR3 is TGTGCCAGCAGCCAAGAACAGCTTGGCACAGATACGCAGTATTTT.